Described below is a single TCR beta chain sequence and its context. Its target is unknown. The patients chosen for sequencing had shown expansion of CD8+CD57+ cells (detected by flow cytometry). The patients, all of them, had severe acquired aplastic anemia. The CDR3 loop spans 14 amino acids. V dropped 5 bases and J dropped 5; count of bases not matched to a gene: 8. Germline V gene sequence: CDR1 SGHRS, CDR2 YFSETQ. The data were obtained in a study of CD8+CD57+ T cells in acquired aplastic anemia. In the study overall: Across the sorted CD4+ and CD8+ cells, DNA amounts averaged about 3 ug. General study findings and limits: In common between the patients and the controls were twenty-nine CD8+ CDR3 sequences.

Using genomic DNA as the template, TCR beta VDJ and CDR3 profiling was carried out. TCRdb ran MiXCR on the reads and lists one entry per CDR3 protein. The sample has 180,000 or so distinct CDR3 sequences, roughly 43% seen once. The sample comprised sorted CD4+, CD8+, or CD8+CD57+ T cells (not recorded which) from PBMCs. This TCR was recovered from a human donor with aplastic anemia. This chain connects TRBV5-1 to TRBJ1-1; 8 nucleotides agree with TRBD1. CDR3 in amino acids: CASSSNTGGTEAFF. Written as DNA, the CDR3 is TGCGCCAGCAGTTCAAACACAGGGGGAACTGAAGCTTTCTTT.